The 28 T cell receptor beta chains listed next were all sequenced from one sample in a study of T cell repertoires and Cas9 in healthy adults. Assay: immunoSEQ multiplex PCR; the TCRdb copy retains only in-frame clones and omits some. The sample shows approximately 16,000 clones, 89% of them seen only once. The specimen sequenced was Tregs (CD4+, CD25+, CD127-, CD137-, CD154-) from PBMCs; culture status not recorded. These receptors all stem from a human donor in good health.

The chain recombines TRBV6-1 with TRBJ1-1, with D possibly being TRBD1 (5 bases). Germline V gene data show CDR1 as MNHNS and CDR2 as SASEGT. Trimming cost V 1 base and J 5 bases, with 8 bases left between them. The CDR3 runs to 13 residues. The CDR3: CASSEVGGTEAFF. CDR3 DNA sequence: TGTGCCAGCAGTGAAGTCGGGGGTACTGAAGCTTTCTTT.

V is TRBV2 and J is TRBJ1-4, with unresolved D. Deletions cut 8 bases from V and 4 bases from J, with 17 bases between. CDR3 size: 15 residues. Germline CDR1 and CDR2: SNHLY and FYNNEI. The CDR3 sequence is CASGRLRAFNEKLFF. The CDR3 nucleotides read TGTGCCAGCGGCCGACTCCGGGCCTTTAATGAAAAACTGTTTTTT.

The chain is built from TRBV5-1 and TRBJ2-7; 7 nucleotides match TRBD2. The CDR3 contains 15 residues. Germline lookup yields CDR1 SGHRS and CDR2 YFSETQ. V lost 7 bases and J lost 3; bases outside the gene matches: 13. In DNA form, the CDR3 reads TGCGCCAGCTGCCCCTCTAGCGGAGCCCTCTACGAGCAGTACTTC. Protein sequence: CASCPSSGALYEQYF.

The genes are TRBV6-5 and TRBJ2-2, with D unclear. V dropped 0 bases and J dropped 2 bases, with 10 bases sitting between them. CDR1 and CDR2 (germline): MNHEY, SVGAGI. The CDR3 has 16 amino acids. The CDR3, as DNA: TGTGCCAGCAGTTACTCGAAGGTGGTAAACACCGGGGAGCTGTTTTTT. It is translated as CASSYSKVVNTGELFF.

In its sample, this clone was seen once. This CDR3 is CASSSDLYGYTF. In DNA, the CDR3 is TGTGCCAGCAGCTCGGATCTCTATGGCTACACCTTC. The chain links TRBV5-5 to TRBJ1-2, with unresolved D. This CDR3 region has 12 residues. CDR1 is SGHKS and CDR2 is YYEKEE in the germline V gene (reference sequence). Trimming removed 3 bases from V and 4 bases from J, with 7 bases in between.

V and J are TRBV5-4 and TRBJ2-5; 7 bases align to TRBD1. With 4 bases clipped from V and 1 base from J, the junction kept 4 bases outside the gene matches. The CDR3 sequence is 14 residues long. Germline CDR1 and CDR2: SGHNT and YYREEE (reference sequence). CDR3 loop: CASSPRTGQETQYF. In DNA, the CDR3 is TGTGCCAGCAGCCCTCGGACAGGCCAAGAGACCCAGTACTTC.

This clone occurred once. The V gene is TRBV4-2, the J gene TRBJ2-2; D may match TRBD1 or TRBD2 (5 bases each). The ends were cut back, 0 bases at V and 1 base at J, with 15 bases in the middle. The CDR3 totals 18 residues. Per germline, CDR1 LGHNA and CDR2 YNFKEQ. The CDR3 loop reads CASSQESGRAENTGELFF. Written as DNA, the CDR3 is TGTGCCAGCAGCCAAGAATCAGGGCGGGCCGAGAACACCGGGGAGCTGTTTTTT.

This chain joins TRBV10-3 and TRBJ2-1; a possible D gene is TRBD1 (6 bases). Germline assignment: CDR1 ENHRY and CDR2 SYGVKD. Trimming pared 5 bases from V and 2 bases from J, leaving 13 bases between. This CDR3 contains 15 residues. CDR3 DNA sequence: TGTGCCATCAGTAAAACCGGGACACCCTACAATGAGCAGTTCTTC. The encoded protein is CAISKTGTPYNEQFF.

The chain couples TRBV5-4 to TRBJ2-7; D is undetermined. V lost 0 bases and J lost 5, with 15 bases in between. Germline lookup yields CDR1 SGHNT and CDR2 YYREEE (reference sequence). This CDR3 contains 15 residues. CDR3 sequence (DNA): TGTGCCAGCAGCTTGGACAGCGATCACTTCAACGAGCAGTACTTC. Encoded protein: CASSLDSDHFNEQYF.

The V call is TRBV19, the J call TRBJ2-1; the D is unclear. The CDR3 spans 15 residues. The V end lost 3 bases, the J end lost 6 bases, and 15 bases lay between the germline ends. Germline CDR1 is LNHDA and CDR2 is SQIVND (reference sequence). CDR3 DNA: TGTGCCAGTAGTATTCAGAGTACACCTTCCAATGAGCAGTTCTTC. It yields the protein CASSIQSTPSNEQFF.

CDR3 region: CASTRQGHGGYTF. The CDR3 DNA reads as TGTGCCAGCACCCGACAGGGGCACGGTGGCTACACCTTC. This chain joins TRBV5-8 and TRBJ1-2; 8 positions match TRBD1. This CDR3 has 13 residues. Germline V lookup: CDR1 SGHTS, CDR2 YDEGEE. Trimming took 6 bases from V and 7 from J; bases not matched to a gene: 8.

The J gene is TRBJ1-2, the V gene TRBV10-2; D is perhaps TRBD1 (5 bases). V shed 5 bases and J shed 8 bases, with 12 bases lying between them. The germline CDR1 and CDR2 sequences are WSHSY and SAAADI. The CDR3 has 12 residues. CDR3 DNA: TGCGCCAGCAGTACAGGACCGGGCGGCTACACCTTC. Translating gives CASSTGPGGYTF.

J is TRBJ1-1 and V is TRBV2; D may be TRBD1 (5 bases). Germline values: CDR1 SNHLY, CDR2 FYNNEI. The CDR3 has 14 amino acids. V dropped 8 bases and J dropped 3 bases, with 16 bases sitting between them. The DNA of the CDR3 is TGTGCCAGCTCATGGGCCCAGGGCGACACTGAAGCTTTCTTT. This codes for CASSWAQGDTEAFF.

The rearrangement uses TRBV5-6 and TRBJ2-1, with D maybe TRBD2 (7 bases). Germline V gene data show CDR1 as SGHDT and CDR2 as YYEEEE. Trimming took off 0 bases at V and 14 bases at J, with 12 bases between the two ends. This CDR3 is built from 12 residues. Here the CDR3 DNA reads TGTGCCAGCAGCTTGGTTTGGGGGGGCAAGTTCTTC. Its protein product is CASSLVWGGKFF.

CDR3 in amino acids: CASTRRLAGGSNEQFF. The CDR3 DNA follows: TGCGCCAGCACACGAAGACTAGCGGGGGGATCCAATGAGCAGTTCTTC. This chain joins TRBV4-1 and TRBJ2-1, with 13 bases fitting TRBD2. There are 16 residues in the CDR3. The germline V gene encodes CDR1 MGHRA and CDR2 YSYEKL. The J segment lost 6 bases and the V segment lost 7 bases, leaving 9 bases of the junction unmatched.

The CDR3, as DNA: TGTGCTAGTGGTTTGGGCAGGAGGGTTCCAGCTTTCTTT. This sequence encodes CASGLGRRVPAFF. The V gene is TRBV12-5, the J gene TRBJ1-1; D is unresolved. Germline V gene sequence: CDR1 LGHNT, CDR2 FRNRAP. Trimming stripped 1 base from V and 10 bases from J, with 13 bases between. This CDR3 is built from 13 residues.

The chain uses TRBV7-6 and TRBJ2-2, with D perhaps TRBD1 (5 bases). Trimming left V 1 base short and J 1 base short, with 10 bases between. Germline lookup yields CDR1 SGHVS and CDR2 FNYEAQ. CDR3 length: 16 amino acids. The CDR3 DNA is TGTGCCAGCAGCTTAGGGGCAGGGCAGAACACCGGGGAGCTGTTTTTT. This translates into CASSLGAGQNTGELFF.

CDR3 amino acids: CASSLRGIDQPQHF. For the CDR3, the DNA is TGTGCCAGCAGCTTAAGAGGGATTGATCAGCCCCAGCATTTT. The chain is built from TRBV11-2 and TRBJ1-5, with D unclear. Trimming took 2 bases from V and 5 from J, leaving 10 bases between them. From germline, CDR1 is SGHAT and CDR2 FQNNGV. The CDR3 spans 14 residues.

Worth noting for this clone: At one end the junction does not follow the germline gene, possibly because of a read error. The rearrangement uses TRBV6-1 and TRBJ2-1; D is ambiguous. This CDR3 has 13 residues. Germline CDR1 reads MNHNS; CDR2 reads SASEGT. The CDR3 protein is CASSWGLYDEQFF. As DNA, the CDR3 is TGTGCCAGCAGTTGGGGTCTCTACGATGAGCAGTTCTTC.

This clone appeared once. The rearrangement uses TRBV4-1 and TRBJ2-7, with D uncertain. Between the trimmed V and J ends, which lost 0 bases and 2 bases, there was a span of 11 bases. CDR3 length: 15 residues. CDR1 is MGHRA and CDR2 is YSYEKL in the germline V gene. CDR3: CASSQDSARTYEQYF. DNA of the CDR3: TGCGCCAGCAGCCAAGATTCGGCGAGGACCTACGAGCAGTACTTC.

The chain uses TRBV2 and TRBJ2-7, with TRBD1 identical over 7 bases. V was clipped by 2 bases and J by 2 bases; unmatched bases: 9. This CDR3 comprises 16 residues. Germline-derived CDR1 and CDR2 are SNHLY and FYNNEI. The CDR3 DNA reads as TGTGCCAGCAGTGAACGCCGGGACAGTGGAACCTACGAGCAGTACTTC. As protein: CASSERRDSGTYEQYF. The full variable domain, rest sourced from reference TRBV2 and TRBJ2-7, is EPEVTQTPSHQVTQMGQEVILRCVPISNHLYFYWYRQILGQKVEFLVSFYNNEISEKSEIFDDQFSVERPDGSNFTLKIRSTKLEDSAMYFCASSERRDSGTYEQYFGPGTRLTVT.

This chain joins TRBV2 and TRBJ1-2, with 7 bases identical to TRBD1. V shed 4 bases and J 4 bases; nucleotides not matched to a gene: 12. Germline assignment: CDR1 SNHLY and CDR2 FYNNEI. This CDR3 region has 16 residues. The CDR3 coding sequence is TGTGCCAGCAGTGCTGGGTTGGAGGGGGCTGTCTATGGCTACACCTTC. Its translation: CASSAGLEGAVYGYTF.

V and J are TRBV25-1 and TRBJ1-3; D might be TRBD1 (6 bases). CDR3 length equals 15 residues. CDR1 and CDR2 (germline): MGHDK, SYGVNS. V lost 5 bases to trimming and J lost 2 bases, with 13 bases between them. CDR3 nucleotides: TGTGCCAGCAGTTTGGCGGGGGGCCCTGGAAACACCATATATTTT. Translation gives CASSLAGGPGNTIYF.

This clone showed up just once. The chain joins TRBV7-3 to TRBJ1-1; D is unresolved. Germline assignment: CDR1 SGHTA and CDR2 FQGTGA. The CDR3 extends over 13 amino acids. The V end was cut by 0 bases, the J end by 4 bases, with 6 bases between. CDR3 sequence (DNA): TGTGCCAGCAGCTTAACTTTGGGCACTGAAGCTTTCTTT. Protein: CASSLTLGTEAFF.

V and J are TRBV7-8 and TRBJ2-4; TRBD2 matches at 7 bases. CDR1 is SGHVS and CDR2 is FQNEAQ in the germline V gene. V was pared by 4 bases and J by 13 bases, with 13 bases of the junction left unmatched. This CDR3 is built from 14 residues. CDR3 amino acids: CASSSTRWGGGQYF. For the CDR3, the DNA is TGTGCCAGCAGCTCCACACGCTGGGGGGGAGGGCAGTACTTC. Variable domain in full (rest from reference TRBV7-8 and TRBJ2-4): GAGVSQSPRYKVAKRGQDVALRCDPISGHVSLFWYQQALGQGPEFLTYFQNEAQLDKSGLPSDRFFAERPEGSVSTLKIQRTQQEDSAVYLCASSSTRWGGGQYFGAGTRLSVL.

The rearrangement uses TRBV7-9 and TRBJ1-2; TRBD1 matches 8 bases. The V segment lost 4 bases and the J segment 4 bases; nucleotides outside the gene matches: 5. CDR3 length equals 14 residues. Germline CDR1 and CDR2: SEHNR and FQNEAQ (reference sequence). DNA of the CDR3: TGTGCCAGCAGCTCCAGACAGGGGTTCTATGGCTACACCTTC. Residues: CASSSRQGFYGYTF.

The gene calls are TRBV19 and TRBJ1-1, with TRBD1 as a possible D gene (6 bases). This CDR3 is built from 15 residues. CDR1 and CDR2 (germline): LNHDA, SQIVND (reference sequence). V was trimmed by 4 bases and J by 2 bases, leaving 14 bases between them. The CDR3 here is CASSSDRRGNTEAFF. The CDR3 nucleotides read TGTGCCAGTAGTAGTGACAGGAGGGGAAACACTGAAGCTTTCTTT.

The CDR3 loop reads CASTFMRESSYNEQFF. DNA of the CDR3: TGTGCCAGCACCTTTATGAGGGAGAGCTCCTACAATGAGCAGTTCTTC. The chain uses TRBV5-5 and TRBJ2-1, with a possible D match to TRBD2 (5 bases). V gave up 6 bases and J gave up 0 bases, with 16 bases separating them. CDR1 is SGHKS, CDR2 YYEKEE, per germline (reference sequence). This CDR3 is 16 amino acids long.